The TCR beta chain under discussion was sequenced for a study of blood T cell repertoires in COVID-19. The V end was cut by 0 bases, the J end by 5 bases, with 13 bases between. Germline lookup yields CDR1 ENHRY and CDR2 SYGVKD. The CDR3 contains 16 residues. Original data processing: The assay estimated nucleated cells by amplifying reference gene primers. Profiling relied on immunoSEQ multiplex PCR, and the TCRdb table lists in-frame clones only, not all of them. V and J calls and clone size are given by that table; D and trimming were obtained from the DNA. The sample has about 140,000 clones, about 87% seen once; the top ten hold roughly 10%. Enrolled through a virtual design, the participants were between roughly 18 and 90 years of age and came from about two dozen US areas.

V is TRBV10-3 and J is TRBJ1-4; weak D call: TRBD1 (5 bases). The sequenced material came from PBMCs or T cells enriched from blood (not recorded which). This clonotype was obtained from a man in his sixties who had recovered from COVID-19. CDR3 nucleotide sequence: TGTGCCATCAGTGAGTCGAAAGGGGTCTCAAATGAAAAACTGTTTTTT. Its protein is CAISESKGVSNEKLFF.